This is a list of T cell receptor beta chains from one sample in a study of regulatory T cells in long-lasting Graves disease. Each CDR3 protein gets one entry after TCRdb re-called the multiplex PCR reads with MiXCR. The data contain hundreds of thousands of distinct CDR3 sequences, under 20% of them singletons. The same data also went into a second study, on T cells in Graves' hyperthyroidism and ophthalmopathy.

Source: peripheral blood mononuclear cells (PBMCs), taken at new diagnosis, from a patient treated with antithyroid drugs. The receptors were sampled from a woman aged 25 to 39 with Graves disease. Each CDR3 is given with its conserved first and last residue. The D gene is left open where the match is weak. A row's size may be missing; if present it is once, few, many or a size class.

CDR3 length,V gene,J gene,D gene,clone size,CDR3 DNA,CDR3 protein
16,TRBV9,TRBJ2-5,.,.,TGTGCCAGCAGCGAAATGGTCCCTAGTGGAGTAGAGACCCAGTACTTC,CASSEMVPSGVETQYF
19,TRBV7-2,TRBJ2-4,TRBD2,few,TGTGCCAGCAGCTCCGGGACTAGCGGGAGATTCCAAGCCAAAAACATTCAGTACTTC,CASSSGTSGRFQAKNIQYF
12,TRBV29-1,TRBJ2-3,.,few,TGCAGCCCAGCGACCGGCACAGATACGCAGTATTTT,CSPATGTDTQYF
15,TRBV6-5,TRBJ1-1,.,many,TGTGCCAGCAGTTACTCGCCGGGGGGCTACTCTGAAGCTTTCTTT,CASSYSPGGYSEAFF
13,TRBV29-1,TRBJ2-5,TRBD2,.,TGCAGCGCCTCGACTAGCCGCCAAGAGACCCAGTACTTC,CSASTSRQETQYF
16,TRBV6-1,TRBJ2-7,TRBD2,.,TGTGCCAGCAGTGGAGCTACTAGCGGGAGTCGTGACGAGCAGTACTTC,CASSGATSGSRDEQYF
17,TRBV19,TRBJ2-1,TRBD2,.,TGTGCCAGTAGTCTAGGACTAGCGGGAGGTGGACACAATGAGCAGTTCTTC,CASSLGLAGGGHNEQFF
17,TRBV12-5,TRBJ2-2,.,many,TGTGCTAGTGGTTTGGCGACAGGACTTTCGAACACCGGGGAGCTGTTTTTT,CASGLATGLSNTGELFF
14,TRBV16,TRBJ2-7,TRBD1,many,TGTGCCAGCAGCTACCGGGACAGCGCCTACGAGCAGTACTTC,CASSYRDSAYEQYF
15,TRBV5-1,TRBJ2-5,.,.,TGCGCCAGCAGCCAGATGTCGCCGGGAATGGAGACCCAGTACTTC,CASSQMSPGMETQYF
14,TRBV3-1,TRBJ1-1,.,many,TGTGCCAGCAGCACCCTCCCGGAGGGCACTGAAGCTTTCTTT,CASSTLPEGTEAFF
14,TRBV6-2/TRBV6-3,TRBJ1-4,.,few,TGTGCCAGCGGACCATCAGGTCCCAATGAAAAACTGTTTTTT,CASGPSGPNEKLFF
15,TRBV28,TRBJ2-7,TRBD2,many,TGTGCCAGCACCCCACTAGCGGGAGGTGGGTACGAGCAGTACTTC,CASTPLAGGGYEQYF
15,TRBV7-2,TRBJ2-1,.,many,TGTGCCAGCAGCTTAACTCAGGGCCTCTACAATGAGCAGTTCTTC,CASSLTQGLYNEQFF
16,TRBV12-3/TRBV12-4,TRBJ2-2,TRBD2,few,TGTGCCAGCAGCGTCGGTGGCGGGAGGGCCCACGGGGAGCTGTTTTTT,CASSVGGGRAHGELFF
16,TRBV11-3,TRBJ1-5,.,many,TGTGCCAGCAGCCCTCCAGAGCGGGGGGGCAATCAGCCCCAGCATTTT,CASSPPERGGNQPQHF
14,TRBV19,TRBJ2-7,TRBD1,.,TGTGCCAGTAGTATTCTGACAGGGCCCTACGAGCAGTACTTC,CASSILTGPYEQYF
11,TRBV5-1,TRBJ2-5,TRBD2,few,TGCGCCAGCAGCTCTAGCGGGAGGCAGTACTTC,CASSSSGRQYF
16,TRBV19,TRBJ1-5,.,few,TGTGCCAGTAGTATTCTTGGGGACACTGGCAATCAGCCCCAGCATTTT,CASSILGDTGNQPQHF